A selection of T cell receptor beta chains follows, all from one sample in a study of blood T cells in healthy people across ages. Each CDR3 protein gets one entry after TCRdb re-called the 5' RACE reads with MiXCR. The sample holds about a million distinct CDR3 sequences, just over 50% seen once. The specimen was blood. These receptor sequences come from a woman aged 60-70 years in good health. CDR3s include the opening cysteine and the closing phenylalanine or tryptophan. The D gene is left open where the match is weak. Size tells how often a clone was seen (once, few, many) or the class of an expanded clone, and some rows leave it out.

J gene: TRBJ2-7; D gene: NA; V gene: TRBV6-2/TRBV6-3; clone size: few; CDR3 protein: CASRNGNSYEQYF; CDR3 DNA: TGTGCCAGCAGGAACGGCAACTCCTACGAGCAGTACTTC
J gene: TRBJ2-7; D gene: TRBD2; V gene: TRBV27; clone size: few; CDR3 protein: CASSLRGKSGTIVEQYF; CDR3 DNA: TGTGCCAGCAGTTTGCGGGGGAAATCTGGGACTATAGTCGAGCAGTACTTC
J gene: TRBJ2-5; D gene: NA; V gene: TRBV28; clone size: NA; CDR3 protein: CASISAGTQETQYF; CDR3 DNA: TGTGCCAGCATTTCTGCGGGAACCCAAGAGACCCAGTACTTC
J gene: TRBJ1-2; D gene: TRBD1; V gene: TRBV7-9; clone size: NA; CDR3 protein: CASSSETGWANYGYTF; CDR3 DNA: TGTGCCAGCAGCTCGGAGACAGGGTGGGCTAACTATGGCTACACCTTC
J gene: TRBJ1-1; D gene: NA; V gene: TRBV29-1; clone size: NA; CDR3 protein: CSVVGGAEAFF; CDR3 DNA: TGCAGCGTTGTGGGTGGGGCTGAAGCTTTCTTT
J gene: TRBJ2-1; D gene: TRBD2; V gene: TRBV12-3/TRBV12-4; clone size: NA; CDR3 protein: CASSPKGLAGNEQFF; CDR3 DNA: TGTGCCAGCAGTCCTAAGGGACTAGCGGGAAATGAGCAGTTCTTC
J gene: TRBJ2-5; D gene: TRBD2; V gene: TRBV11-2; clone size: NA; CDR3 protein: CASLAGGFEETQYF; CDR3 DNA: TGTGCCAGTCTAGCGGGAGGTTTCGAAGAGACCCAGTACTTC
J gene: TRBJ2-3; D gene: TRBD2; V gene: TRBV5-1; clone size: few; CDR3 protein: CASSLGLAELTDTQYF; CDR3 DNA: TGCGCCAGCAGCTTGGGGCTAGCGGAACTCACAGATACGCAGTATTTT
J gene: TRBJ2-4; D gene: TRBD2; V gene: TRBV5-8; clone size: NA; CDR3 protein: CASSRTRTSSPMGNIQYF; CDR3 DNA: TGTGCCAGCAGCCGAACGAGGACTAGTTCGCCGATGGGAAACATTCAGTACTTC
J gene: TRBJ2-3; D gene: TRBD1; V gene: TRBV7-9; clone size: NA; CDR3 protein: CASTFLTGGIDTQYF; CDR3 DNA: TGTGCCAGCACCTTCCTCACAGGGGGAATAGATACGCAGTATTTT
J gene: TRBJ1-5; D gene: TRBD1; V gene: TRBV6-5; clone size: NA; CDR3 protein: CASSSDRDGQPQHF; CDR3 DNA: TGTGCCAGCAGTTCCGACAGGGATGGTCAGCCCCAGCATTTT
J gene: TRBJ2-1; D gene: TRBD2; V gene: TRBV20-1; clone size: NA; CDR3 protein: CSAAGTSGRDEQFF; CDR3 DNA: TGCAGTGCTGCCGGGACTAGCGGGAGAGATGAGCAGTTCTTC
J gene: TRBJ2-7; D gene: TRBD2; V gene: TRBV28; clone size: NA; CDR3 protein: CASSRTSGSVYEQYF; CDR3 DNA: TGTGCCAGCAGTCGAACTAGCGGGAGTGTGTACGAGCAGTACTTC
J gene: TRBJ2-1; D gene: NA; V gene: TRBV4-3; clone size: few; CDR3 protein: CASSPISGLGSSYNEQFF; CDR3 DNA: TGCGCCAGCAGCCCTATAAGCGGGCTAGGAAGCTCCTACAATGAGCAGTTCTTC
J gene: TRBJ2-3; D gene: TRBD2; V gene: TRBV3-1; clone size: NA; CDR3 protein: CASSAGTSGIAADTQYF; CDR3 DNA: TGTGCCAGCAGCGCCGGGACTAGCGGGATAGCAGCAGATACGCAGTATTTT
J gene: TRBJ2-5; D gene: TRBD2; V gene: TRBV20-1; clone size: NA; CDR3 protein: CSARPAGLVFNEQYF; CDR3 DNA: TGCAGTGCTAGACCAGCGGGACTAGTGTTTAATGAGCAGTACTTC
J gene: TRBJ2-5; D gene: TRBD2; V gene: TRBV24-1; clone size: NA; CDR3 protein: CATSDSDVGGTSGVQETQYF; CDR3 DNA: TGTGCCACCAGTGATTCCGATGTCGGGGGGACTAGCGGAGTGCAAGAGACCCAGTACTTC
J gene: TRBJ2-3; D gene: NA; V gene: TRBV11-2; clone size: NA; CDR3 protein: CASGKQVLQSTDTQYF; CDR3 DNA: TGTGCCAGCGGCAAACAGGTACTACAAAGCACAGATACGCAGTATTTT
J gene: TRBJ2-1; D gene: NA; V gene: TRBV29-1; clone size: few; CDR3 protein: CSVEDLGGAYNEQFF; CDR3 DNA: TGCAGCGTTGAAGATCTGGGGGGAGCCTACAATGAGCAGTTCTTC
J gene: TRBJ2-7; D gene: TRBD2; V gene: TRBV5-1; clone size: NA; CDR3 protein: CASSWTSGTSTGEQYF; CDR3 DNA: TGCGCCAGCAGCTGGACTAGCGGGACGAGTACAGGCGAGCAGTACTTC
J gene: TRBJ1-5; D gene: NA; V gene: TRBV28; clone size: once; CDR3 protein: CASSYRDKRQPQHF; CDR3 DNA: TGTGCCAGCAGTTACCGGGACAAACGTCAGCCCCAGCATTTT
J gene: TRBJ2-3; D gene: NA; V gene: TRBV4-3; clone size: once; CDR3 protein: CAGSQELAGYTDTQYF; CDR3 DNA: TGCGCCGGCAGCCAAGAACTTGCGGGCTACACAGATACGCAGTATTTT
J gene: TRBJ2-7; D gene: NA; V gene: TRBV5-5; clone size: NA; CDR3 protein: CASSAGGTGANEQYF; CDR3 DNA: TGTGCCAGCAGCGCGGGAGGGACAGGGGCGAACGAGCAGTACTTC
J gene: TRBJ2-7; D gene: TRBD2; V gene: TRBV20-1; clone size: few; CDR3 protein: CSAREAGGPNEQYF; CDR3 DNA: TGCAGTGCTCGAGAAGCGGGAGGGCCCAACGAGCAGTACTTC
J gene: TRBJ2-1; D gene: NA; V gene: TRBV5-1; clone size: NA; CDR3 protein: CASSLERQTAHYNEQFF; CDR3 DNA: TGCGCCAGCAGCCTGGAACGTCAGACAGCCCATTACAATGAGCAGTTCTTC
J gene: TRBJ2-3; D gene: TRBD1; V gene: TRBV5-1; clone size: NA; CDR3 protein: CASSLARGQGPDTQYF; CDR3 DNA: TGCGCCAGCAGCTTGGCCCGCGGACAGGGGCCGGATACGCAGTATTTT
J gene: TRBJ2-3; D gene: TRBD2; V gene: TRBV12-3/TRBV12-4; clone size: NA; CDR3 protein: CASTLGLDTDTQYF; CDR3 DNA: TGTGCCAGCACCCTGGGACTAGATACAGATACGCAGTATTTT
J gene: TRBJ2-5; D gene: NA; V gene: TRBV7-9; clone size: NA; CDR3 protein: CASSLVNHRDTKKSQETQYF; CDR3 DNA: TGTGCCAGCAGCTTAGTCAACCACCGGGACACAAAAAAATCCCAAGAGACCCAGTACTTC
J gene: TRBJ1-2; D gene: NA; V gene: TRBV20-1; clone size: NA; CDR3 protein: CSASPGQNYGYTF; CDR3 DNA: TGCAGTGCTAGCCCGGGCCAGAACTATGGCTACACCTTC
J gene: TRBJ2-3; D gene: TRBD2; V gene: TRBV11-2; clone size: few; CDR3 protein: CASSLQRGADTQYF; CDR3 DNA: TGTGCCAGCAGCTTACAGCGGGGAGCAGATACGCAGTATTTT
J gene: TRBJ2-5; D gene: TRBD2; V gene: TRBV2; clone size: NA; CDR3 protein: CASRRTSGRETQYF; CDR3 DNA: TGTGCCAGCAGGCGGACTAGCGGGAGAGAGACCCAGTACTTC
J gene: TRBJ2-5; D gene: NA; V gene: TRBV10-3; clone size: NA; CDR3 protein: CTRSNEQYF; CDR3 DNA: TGTACCCGCTCCAATGAGCAGTACTTC
J gene: TRBJ2-5; D gene: NA; V gene: TRBV28; clone size: NA; CDR3 protein: CASSLRQDSQYF; CDR3 DNA: TGTGCCAGCAGTTTAAGACAGGACAGTCAGTACTTC